Listed below are T cell receptor beta chains from one sample, sequenced in a study of blood T cells in healthy people across ages. A single record per CDR3 protein comes from TCRdb applying MiXCR to the 5' RACE reads. The sample consists of approximately 2,000,000 distinct CDR3 sequences, around 42% of them appearing once. The sequenced sample consisted of blood. The receptor set was obtained from a human donor in good health. Both conserved end residues are part of each CDR3. A D gene is named only where the DNA matches it firmly. Clone size, where shown, is once, few, many, or a class for clones that have expanded.

cdr3_length: 12
clone_size: .
j_call: TRBJ2-1
v_call: TRBV12-5
d_call: TRBD1
cdr3_nt: TGTGCTAGTGGTCACAGGGGGAATGAGCAGTTCTTC
cdr3_aa: CASGHRGNEQFF

cdr3_length: 14
clone_size: .
j_call: TRBJ1-1
v_call: TRBV10-3
d_call: .
cdr3_nt: TGTGCCATCAGTGGCCGACAGGAGGTCACTGAAGCTTTCTTT
cdr3_aa: CAISGRQEVTEAFF

cdr3_length: 13
clone_size: .
j_call: TRBJ2-7
v_call: TRBV20-1
d_call: .
cdr3_nt: TGCAGTGCTAGACGGGGTCTTGGCTACGAGCAGTACTTC
cdr3_aa: CSARRGLGYEQYF

cdr3_length: 15
clone_size: .
j_call: TRBJ2-7
v_call: TRBV30
d_call: .
cdr3_nt: TGTGCCTGGAGTGTTAAGGGACTGCTAACCTACGAGCAGTACTTC
cdr3_aa: CAWSVKGLLTYEQYF

cdr3_length: 12
clone_size: .
j_call: TRBJ1-1
v_call: TRBV7-3
d_call: .
cdr3_nt: TGTGCCAGCAGCTCTCGCGCCCCAGAAGCTTTCTTT
cdr3_aa: CASSSRAPEAFF

cdr3_length: 18
clone_size: .
j_call: TRBJ2-3
v_call: TRBV4-2
d_call: TRBD2
cdr3_nt: TGTGCCAGCAGCCAAGATCCCTTGACTAGCGGGGAGGCAGATACGCAGTATTTT
cdr3_aa: CASSQDPLTSGEADTQYF

cdr3_length: 15
clone_size: few
j_call: TRBJ2-7
v_call: TRBV5-1
d_call: .
cdr3_nt: TGCGCCAGCAGCGCAAGACAGGGGAGGGCCCACGAGCAGTACTTC
cdr3_aa: CASSARQGRAHEQYF

cdr3_length: 16
clone_size: .
j_call: TRBJ2-5
v_call: TRBV7-9
d_call: TRBD2
cdr3_nt: TGTGCCAGCAGCGTACTAGCGGGGGGTACCAAAGAGACCCAGTACTTC
cdr3_aa: CASSVLAGGTKETQYF

cdr3_length: 14
clone_size: few
j_call: TRBJ1-2
v_call: TRBV7-9
d_call: .
cdr3_nt: TGTGCCAGCAGCCGAAGGACGGACAGCATCCGGAACACCTTC
cdr3_aa: CASSRRTDSIRNTF

cdr3_length: 17
clone_size: few
j_call: TRBJ1-3
v_call: TRBV4-3
d_call: .
cdr3_nt: TGCGCCAGCAGCCAAGCTACCGGACTTAGCTCTGGAAACACCATATATTTT
cdr3_aa: CASSQATGLSSGNTIYF

cdr3_length: 15
clone_size: many
j_call: TRBJ2-3
v_call: TRBV5-4
d_call: .
cdr3_nt: TGTGCCAGCACCGAGGGACGAGGAGCAGTTAGGACGCAGTATTTT
cdr3_aa: CASTEGRGAVRTQYF

cdr3_length: 19
clone_size: .
j_call: TRBJ2-3
v_call: TRBV9
d_call: .
cdr3_nt: TGTGCCAACAGCGTAGAGTCGAGGGGGGTCGACGGTAGCATAGATACGCAGTATTTT
cdr3_aa: CANSVESRGVDGSIDTQYF

cdr3_length: 16
clone_size: .
j_call: TRBJ1-3
v_call: TRBV5-5
d_call: .
cdr3_nt: TGTGCCAGCAGCTTTTCTCTAGGCGAATCGGGAAACACCATATATTTT
cdr3_aa: CASSFSLGESGNTIYF

cdr3_length: 15
clone_size: few
j_call: TRBJ2-1
v_call: TRBV7-9
d_call: .
cdr3_nt: TGTGCCAGTAGCCTATCACAGGGTGAGGCGAATGAGCAGTTCTTC
cdr3_aa: CASSLSQGEANEQFF

cdr3_length: 13
clone_size: once
j_call: TRBJ2-3
v_call: TRBV29-1
d_call: TRBD1
cdr3_nt: TGCAGCGCTCTGGACAGGGGTGGCTACGAGCAGTATTTT
cdr3_aa: CSALDRGGYEQYF

cdr3_length: 13
clone_size: few
j_call: TRBJ2-7
v_call: TRBV29-1
d_call: .
cdr3_nt: TGCAGCGTTGAACAGGGGAACGGGAACGAGCAGTACTTC
cdr3_aa: CSVEQGNGNEQYF

cdr3_length: 14
clone_size: .
j_call: TRBJ1-1
v_call: TRBV2
d_call: .
cdr3_nt: TGTGCCAGCAGTGACAATCCGACAGGCACTGAAGCTTTCTTT
cdr3_aa: CASSDNPTGTEAFF

cdr3_length: 14
clone_size: .
j_call: TRBJ2-5
v_call: TRBV27
d_call: .
cdr3_nt: TGTGCCAGCAGTTCTCCTGGGAGTAAGGAGACCCAGTACTTC
cdr3_aa: CASSSPGSKETQYF

cdr3_length: 16
clone_size: .
j_call: TRBJ2-1
v_call: TRBV6-6
d_call: .
cdr3_nt: TGTGCCAGCAGTTACTCGAGAGTAAAGGGGCGCAATGAGCAGTTCTTC
cdr3_aa: CASSYSRVKGRNEQFF

cdr3_length: 15
clone_size: .
j_call: TRBJ2-3
v_call: TRBV29-1
d_call: TRBD2
cdr3_nt: TGCAGCGTAGTCCCGGGACTAGCAGGGGGGGAGACCCAGTATTTT
cdr3_aa: CSVVPGLAGGETQYF

cdr3_length: 14
clone_size: .
j_call: TRBJ2-5
v_call: TRBV21-1
d_call: .
cdr3_nt: TGTGCCAGCAGCAAAGAGACACCAGAAGAGACCCAGTACTTC
cdr3_aa: CASSKETPEETQYF

cdr3_length: 15
clone_size: few
j_call: TRBJ1-2
v_call: TRBV15
d_call: TRBD1
cdr3_nt: TGTGCCACCAGCAGAGCGGGACAGGGGATCGATGGCTACACCTTC
cdr3_aa: CATSRAGQGIDGYTF

cdr3_length: 14
clone_size: .
j_call: TRBJ1-2
v_call: TRBV20-1
d_call: .
cdr3_nt: TGCAGTGCCAGAGTGGGGGCGACCTTCTATGGCTACACCTTC
cdr3_aa: CSARVGATFYGYTF

cdr3_length: 15
clone_size: .
j_call: TRBJ2-3
v_call: TRBV7-8
d_call: TRBD1
cdr3_nt: TGTGCCAGCACCAGGGCGCGGACAGGGACAGATACGCAGTATTTT
cdr3_aa: CASTRARTGTDTQYF